The clone carrying this TCR beta chain showed up many times. Its antigen is not known. Uncontrolled infections, pregnancy, lactation or other autoimmune diseases led to patient exclusion. Amplification from RNA transcripts yielded the TCR beta CDR3 regions. A first-round RT-PCR used HTBI primers, followed by a second-round multiplex PCR. Each CDR3 protein gets one entry after TCRdb re-called the multiplex PCR reads with MiXCR. Here the sample spans about 600,000 distinct CDR3 sequences, about two fifths being singletons. The CDR3 runs 17 residues. Germline-derived CDR1 and CDR2 are KGHDR and SFDVKD. V shed 0 bases and J 6 bases; nucleotides not matched to a gene: 9. This entry comes from a study of Graves' ophthalmopathy and Graves' hyperthyroidism. Overall study: No progression to ophthalmopathy over 18 months defined stable hyperthyroidism.

Study-level findings and limits: Blood also contained most of the expanded thyroid clonotypes above 0.001 frequency.

The source material was peripheral blood or thyroid tissue (not recorded which). This TCR came from an adult man with Graves' hyperthyroidism. The J gene is TRBJ2-2, the V gene TRBV24-1, with 7 bases aligning to TRBD1. CDR3 DNA: TGTGCCACCAGTGATTTGGAGAAGGGGGCAAGTGCCGGGGAGCTGTTTTTT. This translates into CATSDLEKGASAGELFF.